At least ten counts were recorded for the clone carrying this T cell receptor (beta chain). Patients aged 18 to 65 had newly diagnosed hyperthyroidism lasting under 2 months. TCR beta CDR3 regions were amplified from RNA. The TCR CDR3 first-round RT-PCR relied on the HTBI primer set. TCRdb recomputed calls from the multiplex PCR reads with MiXCR, one row per CDR3 protein. Among roughly 740,000 distinct CDR3 sequences listed, roughly 15% were seen once. The source of the sample is a study of T cells in Graves' hyperthyroidism and ophthalmopathy. The CDR3 covers 14 residues. The germline V and J ends were trimmed by 4 bases and 1 base, with 10 bases remaining between them. CDR1 is MDHEN, CDR2 SYDVKM, per germline.

This chain uses TRBV28 with TRBJ1-1, with D possibly being TRBD1 (6 bases). Sequencing was performed on blood. This sequence originates from a man aged 18-30 years with Graves' hyperthyroidism. The CDR3 coding sequence is TGTGCCAGCAGTTGGGGAGGGGGGAACACTGAAGCTTTCTTT. Its translation is CASSWGGGNTEAFF.